A selection of T cell receptor beta chains follows, all from one sample in a study of shared clonotypes between healthy human individuals. The data were produced by immunoSEQ multiplex PCR, yet TCRdb's version contains in-frame clones alone and is incomplete. The sample includes more than 2 million clones, roughly 94% of them seen just once. The specimen sequenced was naive CD4+ T cells sorted from blood. These receptors were collected from a man aged 18 to 29 in good health. Both conserved end residues are trimmed from each CDR3. The order of the fields is D gene, clone size, V gene, J gene, CDR3 protein. D genes are given only for firm matches. A row's size may be missing; if present it is once, few, many or a size class.

NA	once	TRBV4-1	TRBJ1-4	ASSHPSREKLF
TRBD1	NA	TRBV6-5	TRBJ2-5	ASSLLETGSAQY
TRBD1	NA	TRBV27	TRBJ1-1	ASCLGQGNTEAF
TRBD1	NA	TRBV7-9	TRBJ2-3	ASTQGQASTDTQY
NA	NA	TRBV7-9	TRBJ1-1	ASGTTTEAF
NA	NA	TRBV12-5	TRBJ2-5	ASGLPGGIETQY
NA	NA	TRBV7-9	TRBJ1-1	ASSPKIGGLNTEAF
NA	once	TRBV5-1	TRBJ2-7	AIETGRAYEQY
NA	once	TRBV9	TRBJ2-1	ASSVFEGYNEQF
NA	NA	TRBV4-3	TRBJ2-2	ASSQDHSGELF
NA	NA	TRBV6-5	TRBJ2-1	ASSYSRGTSYNEQF
NA	NA	TRBV19	TRBJ1-1	ASSIGLVTEAF
NA	NA	TRBV11-3	TRBJ1-1	ASSLDGGANTEAF
TRBD2	NA	TRBV30	TRBJ2-1	AWNFGGAGVSNEQF
NA	once	TRBV4-3	TRBJ2-2	ASSHDLGRELF
TRBD2	NA	TRBV10-3	TRBJ2-2	AIRASAGVGGELF
TRBD2	once	TRBV6-1	TRBJ2-1	ASSDRTVGGNEQF
NA	once	TRBV5-1	TRBJ1-2	ASSLTQGFGYT
TRBD1	NA	TRBV9	TRBJ2-3	ASSVEWTGADTQY
NA	once	TRBV5-1	TRBJ2-1	ASSLKSALSDSSYNEQF
NA	NA	TRBV6-1	TRBJ1-5	ASNGVTPREPQH
NA	NA	TRBV7-2	TRBJ2-5	ASVPPPGVEGETQY
TRBD1	NA	TRBV5-6	TRBJ1-2	ASSPGQGNYGYT
TRBD1	NA	TRBV10-3	TRBJ2-1	ASLKGQTYNEQF
NA	NA	TRBV10-3	TRBJ2-1	AISVLSNEQF
NA	NA	TRBV6-5	TRBJ1-1	ASSQITEAF
NA	NA	TRBV6-5	TRBJ2-7	ASLRGHEQY
NA	few	TRBV6-5	TRBJ1-5	ASSVDINQPQH
NA	NA	TRBV15	TRBJ2-7	ATSAGQTYEQY
NA	many	TRBV25-1	TRBJ1-3	ASSESGGGNTIY
NA	NA	TRBV2	TRBJ1-1	ASEDNTEAF
TRBD2	once	TRBV4-1	TRBJ2-1	ASSQESGGVYNEQF
NA	NA	TRBV2	TRBJ2-7	ASSGAYEQY
NA	NA	TRBV9	TRBJ2-5	ASSPLPQVQETQY
NA	NA	TRBV6-1	TRBJ2-7	ASIKTPSYEQY
NA	NA	TRBV7-9	TRBJ2-3	ASSLAARTDTQY
NA	NA	TRBV15	TRBJ1-5	ATSGSGRPPQH
TRBD2	NA	TRBV30	TRBJ2-5	AWSVGSGGGY
TRBD1	NA	TRBV10-3	TRBJ1-1	AISEDRGRDTEAF
TRBD1	once	TRBV6-5	TRBJ2-7	ASSSGGGSYEQY
NA	NA	TRBV4-2	TRBJ2-2	ASSQVSGLNTGELF
NA	NA	TRBV18	TRBJ2-2	ASSPERATGELF
TRBD1	NA	TRBV5-1	TRBJ1-5	ASSLTGVNQPQH
NA	NA	TRBV6-1	TRBJ2-7	AIGSDGPYEQY
NA	NA	TRBV10-3	TRBJ1-1	AISGLGRTEAF
NA	NA	TRBV7-2	TRBJ1-1	ASSFRVLGTEAF
NA	NA	TRBV6-1	TRBJ2-7	ASSVTRDLSYEQY
TRBD2	NA	TRBV15	TRBJ2-2	AEPKREVTGELF
NA	NA	TRBV2	TRBJ2-3	ASSEREDLTDTQY
NA	NA	TRBV28	TRBJ1-6	ASSFALINSPLH
TRBD1	NA	TRBV2	TRBJ1-6	ASRGQSNNSPLH
NA	many	TRBV30	TRBJ1-1	AWSVSPVNTEAF
TRBD1	once	TRBV28	TRBJ1-2	ASSAGGASYGYT